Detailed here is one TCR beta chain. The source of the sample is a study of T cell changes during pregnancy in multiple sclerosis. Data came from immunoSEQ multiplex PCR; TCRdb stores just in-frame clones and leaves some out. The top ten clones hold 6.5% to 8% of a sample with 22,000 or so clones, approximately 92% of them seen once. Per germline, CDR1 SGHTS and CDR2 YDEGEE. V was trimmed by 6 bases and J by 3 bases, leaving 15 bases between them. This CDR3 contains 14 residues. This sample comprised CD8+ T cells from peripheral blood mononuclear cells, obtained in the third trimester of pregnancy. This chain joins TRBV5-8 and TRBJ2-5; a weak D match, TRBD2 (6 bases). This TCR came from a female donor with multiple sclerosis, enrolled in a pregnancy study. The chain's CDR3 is CASNSREQKETQYF. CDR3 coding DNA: TGTGCCAGCAACTCCCGGGAGCAAAAAGAGACCCAGTACTTC.